What follows is one TCR beta chain and its context. Its antigen is unknown. The data were taken from a study of a mutant IDH1 vaccine in newly diagnosed glioma. Study information: Earlier therapy was either radiotherapy, temozolomide, or both, and most got both. Study results and caveats: Whatever changes occurred in top peripheral T cell clonotypes seemed unrelated to pseudoprogression.

Time point specified: week 11, during vaccination. The study gave 300 ug of mutant IDH1 20-mer peptide per vaccine dose, with topical imiquimod. The table came from immunoSEQ multiplex PCR; TCRdb's copy has only in-frame clones and leaves some out. Of roughly 130,000 clones listed, around four fifths are singletons. Trimming pared 0 bases from V and 5 bases from J, leaving 17 bases between. The CDR3 sequence is 17 residues long. Looked up from germline, CDR1 is LGHNA and CDR2 is YSLEER. This sequence originates from a man aged 35 to 55 with glioma. The source material was PBMCs, sampled from a glioma patient whose treatment included an IDH1 peptide vaccine. This rearrangement joins TRBV4-3 to TRBJ2-1, with D tentatively TRBD2 (5 bases). The CDR3 loop is CASSQDPGIMPNNEQFF. CDR3 sequence (DNA): TGCGCCAGCAGCCAAGATCCGGGGATCATGCCCAACAATGAGCAGTTCTTC.